This TCR beta chain was identified in a study of CD4 and CD8 cells across lung adenocarcinoma regions. Localized lung adenocarcinoma, a non-small cell lung cancer, affected the donors. Concerning this clonotype: A read error may produce the germline difference seen at one junction end.

Germline CDR1 reads MNHEY; CDR2 reads SVGAGI. The CDR3 consists of 16 residues. TCRdb fed the PCR reads into MiXCR, producing one record per CDR3 protein. Of roughly 6,000 distinct CDR3 sequences listed, roughly 53% are singletons. The specimen sequenced was CD8+ T cells from the margin of a lung tumor. The J gene is TRBJ2-3, the V gene TRBV6-5; TRBD2 matches at 7 bases. This TCR derives from a male donor with lung adenocarcinoma. The CD4 and CD8 labels of this study may be unreliable. CDR3 loop: CASSYRLGEGTETQYF. CDR3 in DNA: TGTGCCAGCAGTTACCGTCTTGGGGAGGGCACAGAGACGCAGTATTTC.